These 31 T cell receptor beta chains were all obtained from the same sample, sequenced in a study of OX40 agonist ivuxolimab in advanced cancers. TCRdb keeps only in-frame clones here, not all; method: immunoSEQ multiplex PCR. The profile shows more than 20,000 clones, approximately 81% of them singletons. Sequences were derived from CD4+ or CD8+ T cells sorted from blood, sampled in a trial of the OX40 agonist ivuxolimab. These TCRs come from an adult with an advanced solid tumor such as melanoma, head and neck, liver or kidney cancer.

The V and J genes are TRBV7-6 and TRBJ2-2; 10 nucleotides match TRBD1. The V segment lost 5 bases and the J segment 6 bases; nucleotides outside the gene matches: 0. The V gene's germline CDR1 is SGHVS and CDR2 FNYEAQ. This CDR3 contains 13 residues. This chain's CDR3 is CASSGTGAGELFF. CDR3 nucleotides: TGTGCCAGCAGCGGGACAGGGGCCGGGGAGCTGTTTTTT.

The CDR3 nucleotides read TGTGCCAGCAGCCCGGCCCCGATAGTGGGGGACGGGGAGCTGTTTTTT. Residues: CASSPAPIVGDGELFF. The rearrangement links TRBV5-4 to TRBJ2-2; perhaps D is TRBD1 or TRBD2 (5 bases each). V lost 4 bases and J lost 7, with 20 bases in between. CDR3 size: 16 residues. Germline CDR1 is SGHNT and CDR2 is YYREEE (reference sequence).

The sample holds one count of this clone. The chain has TRBV5-1 and TRBJ1-4; no clear D. The germline V gene has CDR1 SGHRS and CDR2 YFSETQ. V was trimmed by 4 bases and J by 0 bases, leaving 13 bases between them. The CDR3 runs 16 residues. The CDR3 sequence: CASSEVEGPTNEKLFF. CDR3 in DNA: TGCGCCAGCAGCGAAGTAGAGGGCCCAACTAATGAAAAACTGTTTTTT.

The V call is TRBV6-5, the J call TRBJ1-2; 9 bases line up with TRBD1. The CDR3 runs 13 residues. With V trimmed by 6 bases and J by 6 bases, 5 bases remained unmatched. The V gene's germline CDR1 is MNHEY and CDR2 SVGAGI. In nucleotides, the CDR3 is TGTGCCAGCAGCCTGGGACAGGGAAATGGCTACACCTTC. Residues: CASSLGQGNGYTF.

This rearrangement joins TRBV9 to TRBJ2-5, with 7 bases lining up with TRBD1. This CDR3 contains 14 residues. Germline-derived CDR1 and CDR2 are SGDLS and YYNGEE. Trimming removed 3 bases from V and 1 base from J; junction bases left unmatched: 3. The CDR3 DNA reads as TGTGCCAGCAGCGCACAGGGGATCCAAGAGACCCAGTACTTC. It translates to CASSAQGIQETQYF.

The V call is TRBV19, the J call TRBJ2-7; D is undetermined. This CDR3 has 13 amino acids. Germline values: CDR1 LNHDA, CDR2 SQIVND (reference sequence). The V gene lost 2 bases and the J gene lost 5 bases, with 10 bases spanning the gap. The CDR3 DNA sequence: TGTGCCAGTAGTATACCAGAAGTCCACGAGCAGTACTTC. This gives the protein CASSIPEVHEQYF.

The chain is built from TRBV27 and TRBJ1-2; 7 bases match TRBD1. The CDR3 runs to 15 residues. The V gene's germline CDR1 is MNHEY and CDR2 SMNVEV (reference sequence). V was clipped by 5 bases and J by 1 base; unmatched bases: 7. The CDR3 nucleotides are TGTGCCAGCAGTGAGACAGGGAATATTAACTATGGCTACACCTTC. It is translated as CASSETGNINYGYTF.

The rearrangement joins TRBV27 to TRBJ1-6, with 8 bases fitting TRBD1. V lost 5 bases to trimming and J lost 11 bases; unmatched junction nucleotides: 17. The CDR3 covers 17 residues. CDR1 is MNHEY, CDR2 SMNVEV, per germline (reference sequence). The CDR3 coding sequence is TGTGCCAGCAGTCCCCCTACTCCATGGACAGGGAAGGCACCCCTCCACTTT. Translation: CASSPPTPWTGKAPLHF.

About this clone: Other DNA sequences in this sample translate to the same CDR3. V is TRBV6-5 and J is TRBJ2-3; perhaps TRBD2 as D (6 bases). The germline CDR1 and CDR2 sequences are MNHEY and SVGAGI. The CDR3 runs 13 residues. Trimming stripped 2 bases from V and 3 bases from J, with 6 bases between. CDR3 coding DNA: TGTGCCAGCAGTTACGGAGGGACAGATACGCAGTATTTT. Its translation is CASSYGGTDTQYF.

The rearrangement links TRBV14 to TRBJ2-1; no reliable D call. This CDR3 is built from 15 residues. Deletions cut 0 bases from V and 6 bases from J, with 12 bases between. In germline, CDR1 is SGHDN, CDR2 FVKESK. The chain's CDR3 is CASSQDVGITNEQFF. The CDR3 DNA reads as TGTGCCAGCAGCCAAGATGTAGGCATAACCAATGAGCAGTTCTTC.

The chain has TRBV5-4 and TRBJ2-7, with a weak D call TRBD2 (8 bases). The length of the CDR3 is 18 residues. The germline V gene has CDR1 SGHNT and CDR2 YYREEE (reference sequence). V was trimmed by 4 bases and J by 2 bases, leaving 25 bases between them. The CDR3 bases are TGTGCCAGCAGCGGGGGACAGCCCGCCGGGAGGGGCACCTACGAGCAGTACTTC. As protein: CASSGGQPAGRGTYEQYF.

The chain links TRBV19 to TRBJ2-2; 7 bases are shared with TRBD1. After removal of 5 bases from V and 6 bases from J, the junction contained 3 bases not matched to a gene. The CDR3 is made up of 13 amino acids. Germline lookup yields CDR1 LNHDA and CDR2 SQIVND (reference sequence). CDR3 DNA sequence: TGTGCCAGTAGTGACAGGGCGGCCGGGGAGCTGTTTTTT. It specifies CASSDRAAGELFF.

The rearrangement joins TRBV7-2 to TRBJ1-1, with D hard to call. Deletions cut 5 bases from V and 5 bases from J, with 9 bases between. CDR1 SGHTA and CDR2 FQGNSA come from the germline V gene. This CDR3 has 12 amino acids. The CDR3 here is CASSPHRTEAFF. CDR3 in DNA: TGTGCCAGCAGCCCCCACCGGACTGAAGCTTTCTTT.

The gene calls are TRBV29-1 and TRBJ2-7, with a weak D call TRBD1 (6 bases). V was pared by 7 bases and J by 4 bases, with 17 bases between. CDR3 length: 13 amino acids. Looked up from germline, CDR1 is SQVTM and CDR2 is ANQGSEA. CDR3 nucleotides: TGCAGCGCCGAGGGGGAGAGGGGTTACGAGCAGTACTTC. Encoded protein: CSAEGERGYEQYF.

V gene TRBV4-1 combines with J gene TRBJ1-2; a possible D gene is TRBD1 (5 bases). In germline, CDR1 is MGHRA, CDR2 YSYEKL. V was clipped by 3 bases and J by 4 bases, with 9 bases between them. The CDR3 is made up of 13 amino acids. This CDR3 is CASSQGVSYGYTF. The CDR3 nucleotides read TGCGCCAGCAGCCAGGGGGTCAGCTATGGCTACACCTTC.

This chain's CDR3 is CASRTGTSVTGELFF. In DNA, the CDR3 is TGTGCCAGCAGGACCGGGACCTCCGTCACCGGGGAGCTGTTTTTT. This chain uses TRBV14 with TRBJ2-2, with D possibly called TRBD1 or TRBD2 (5 bases each). This CDR3 is 15 amino acids long. Looked up from germline, CDR1 is SGHDN and CDR2 is FVKESK. The germline V and J ends were trimmed by 6 bases and 4 bases, with 15 bases remaining between them.

The rearrangement links TRBV29-1 to TRBJ2-3; no clear D gene. The CDR3 loop spans 11 amino acids. The germline V and J ends were trimmed by 7 bases and 6 bases, with 11 bases remaining between them. Germline V lookup: CDR1 SQVTM, CDR2 ANQGSEA. DNA for the CDR3: TGCAGCGGTCTCGCGTGGGATACGCAGTATTTT. This translates into CSGLAWDTQYF.

V is TRBV6-6 and J is TRBJ2-7, with D uncertain. CDR3 length: 14 amino acids. CDR1 and CDR2 from the germline V gene are MNHNY and SVGAGI (reference sequence). V lost 5 bases and J 2 bases, leaving 13 bases between the germline ends. In DNA, the CDR3 is TGTGCCAGCAGTAACCCCCCAGGAGCCTACGAGCAGTACTTC. It encodes CASSNPPGAYEQYF.

This clone is classed as medium-sized. The chain has TRBV27 and TRBJ2-7; 10 bases map to TRBD1. The CDR3 runs 15 residues. Germline V gene data show CDR1 as MNHEY and CDR2 as SMNVEV (reference sequence). The V segment lost 6 bases and the J segment 5 bases; nucleotides outside the gene matches: 10. The CDR3 protein is CASSPPRDRGHEQYF. The CDR3 nucleotides read TGTGCCAGCAGCCCCCCCCGGGACAGGGGCCACGAGCAGTACTTC.

This chain links TRBV6-5 with TRBJ2-7, with 9 bases lining up with TRBD1. Germline loops: CDR1 MNHEY, CDR2 SVGAGI. CDR3 length: 16 residues. With 0 bases clipped from V and 0 bases from J, the junction kept 3 bases outside the gene matches. As DNA, the CDR3 is TGTGCCAGCAGTTACTCTGCGGGACAGGGCTCCTACGAGCAGTACTTC. Translated, it gives CASSYSAGQGSYEQYF.

The V and J genes are TRBV7-9 and TRBJ2-3; tentative D call: TRBD2 (6 bases). Germline CDR1 SEHNR, CDR2 FQNEAQ (reference sequence). The CDR3 covers 17 residues. V gave up 5 bases and J gave up 4 bases, with 22 bases separating them. CDR3: CASSTPRRGSRSDTQYF. CDR3 DNA: TGTGCCAGCAGCACCCCGAGGAGGGGAAGCAGGTCAGATACGCAGTATTTT.

V gene TRBV13 combines with J gene TRBJ2-7; D not resolved. The V gene's germline CDR1 is PRHDT and CDR2 FYEKMQ (reference sequence). V was pared by 3 bases and J by 0 bases, with 9 bases between. This CDR3 spans 14 amino acids. The CDR3 DNA reads as TGTGCCAGCAGCTTGGGTTCGAGCTCCTACGAGCAGTACTTC. Its protein is CASSLGSSSYEQYF.

This clone was seen a handful of times. This sample also contains other DNA sequences that code for the same CDR3. The CDR3 region is CASSYGGYSNQPQHF. The CDR3, as DNA: TGTGCCAGCAGTTACGGCGGGTATAGCAATCAGCCCCAGCATTTT. This chain uses TRBV6-6 with TRBJ1-5, with D uncertain. The CDR3 loop spans 15 amino acids. CDR1 MNHNY and CDR2 SVGAGI come from the germline V gene (reference sequence). The ends were cut back, 2 bases at V and 0 bases at J, with 8 bases in the middle.

The gene calls are TRBV19 and TRBJ1-6; TRBD1 might be the D (6 bases). Trimming left V 1 base short and J 3 bases short, with 28 bases between. The CDR3 extends over 22 amino acids. The germline CDR1 and CDR2 sequences are LNHDA and SQIVND (reference sequence). The CDR3 spells CASSIGGSTWDIPAIYNSPLHF. In nucleotides, the CDR3 is TGTGCCAGTAGTATAGGAGGGAGTACTTGGGACATACCAGCGATCTATAATTCACCCCTCCACTTT.

This chain links TRBV27 with TRBJ2-3, with D perhaps assigned TRBD1 or TRBD2 (5 bases each). CDR1 and CDR2 from the germline V gene are MNHEY and SMNVEV (reference sequence). The CDR3 is 15 residues long. Trimming left V 2 bases short and J 2 bases short, with 11 bases between. The CDR3 loop is CASSLGGPTTDTQYF. CDR3 coding DNA: TGTGCCAGCAGTTTAGGGGGTCCCACCACAGATACGCAGTATTTT.

The chain joins TRBV7-9 to TRBJ2-3; D gene uncertain. CDR3 length: 15 amino acids. The germline gives CDR1 SEHNR, CDR2 FQNEAQ (reference sequence). V was shortened by 1 base and J by 6 bases, with 14 bases between the two germline ends. The CDR3 sequence is CASSLGPSPSDTQYF. The CDR3, as DNA: TGTGCCAGCAGCTTAGGCCCCTCCCCCTCGGATACGCAGTATTTT.

This chain links TRBV11-2 with TRBJ2-1; D may match TRBD1 or TRBD2 (5 bases each). This CDR3 spans 16 amino acids. V was trimmed by 5 bases and J by 0 bases, leaving 14 bases between them. The V gene's germline CDR1 is SGHAT and CDR2 FQNNGV. CDR3 DNA sequence: TGTGCCAGCAGCCCCGGGGCCTCGAGCTCCTACAATGAGCAGTTCTTC. It specifies CASSPGASSSYNEQFF.

The chain joins TRBV30 to TRBJ2-2; 7 nucleotides line up with TRBD2. Losses at the gene ends were 2 bases for V and 0 bases for J; bases not matched to a gene: 6. There are 16 residues in the CDR3. Per the germline V gene, CDR1 is GTSNPN and CDR2 is SVGIG (reference sequence). CDR3 sequence: CAWSLGGGANTGELFF. CDR3 coding DNA: TGTGCCTGGAGTCTTGGGGGGGGAGCGAACACCGGGGAGCTGTTTTTT.

This sequence joins TRBV27 and TRBJ2-3; 9 bases match TRBD1. The V segment lost 7 bases and the J segment 5 bases; nucleotides outside the gene matches: 16. CDR3 length equals 17 residues. Germline assignment: CDR1 MNHEY and CDR2 SMNVEV (reference sequence). The CDR3 is CASILTLQGAQIDTQYF. The DNA of the CDR3 is TGTGCCAGCATCCTCACCCTACAGGGGGCGCAGATAGATACGCAGTATTTT.

The chain joins TRBV7-9 to TRBJ1-2; tentatively, D is TRBD1 (5 bases). The CDR3 loop spans 13 amino acids. The germline gives CDR1 SEHNR, CDR2 FQNEAQ (reference sequence). Trimming took 4 bases from V and 6 from J, leaving 12 bases between them. The CDR3 nucleotides are TGTGCCAGCAGCTCTGGGGACGTACATGGCTACACCTTC. This codes for CASSSGDVHGYTF.

The chain uses TRBV6-6 and TRBJ2-3, with TRBD1 matching 7 bases. Trimming at V came to 6 bases and at J to 4 bases, leaving 7 bases not matched to a gene. Germline V gene lookup returns CDR1 MNHNY and CDR2 SVGAGI (reference sequence). This CDR3 comprises 14 residues. CDR3 nucleotide sequence: TGTGCCAGCAGAGGGGACAGAAGGCCAGATACGCAGTATTTT. It codes for CASRGDRRPDTQYF.